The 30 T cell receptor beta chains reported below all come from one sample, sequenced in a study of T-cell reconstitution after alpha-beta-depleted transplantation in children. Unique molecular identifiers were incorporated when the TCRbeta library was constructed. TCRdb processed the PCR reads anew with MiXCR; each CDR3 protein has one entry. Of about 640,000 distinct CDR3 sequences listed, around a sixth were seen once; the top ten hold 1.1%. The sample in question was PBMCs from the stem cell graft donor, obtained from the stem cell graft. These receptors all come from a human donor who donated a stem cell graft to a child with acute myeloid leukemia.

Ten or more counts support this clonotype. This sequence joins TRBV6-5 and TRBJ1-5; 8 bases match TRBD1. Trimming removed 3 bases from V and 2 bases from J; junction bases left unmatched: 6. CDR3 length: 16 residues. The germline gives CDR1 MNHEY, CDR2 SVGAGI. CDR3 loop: CASSYGQGRGNQPQHF. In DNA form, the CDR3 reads TGTGCCAGCAGTTATGGACAGGGTAGGGGCAATCAGCCCCAGCATTTT.

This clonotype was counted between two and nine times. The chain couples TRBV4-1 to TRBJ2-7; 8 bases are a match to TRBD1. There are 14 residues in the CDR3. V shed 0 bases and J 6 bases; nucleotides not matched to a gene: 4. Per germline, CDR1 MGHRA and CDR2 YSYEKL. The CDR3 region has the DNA TGCGCCAGCAGCCAAGAGACAGGGGTCCGCGAGCAGTACGTC. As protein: CASSQETGVREQYV.

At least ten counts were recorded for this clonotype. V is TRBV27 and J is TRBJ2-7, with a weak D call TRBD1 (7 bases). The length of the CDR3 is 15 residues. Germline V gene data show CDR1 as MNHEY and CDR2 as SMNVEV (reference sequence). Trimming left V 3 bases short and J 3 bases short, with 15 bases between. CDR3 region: CASSFGRGVGYEQYV. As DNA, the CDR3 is TGTGCCAGCAGTTTTGGCAGGGGGGTAGGCTACGAGCAGTACGTC.

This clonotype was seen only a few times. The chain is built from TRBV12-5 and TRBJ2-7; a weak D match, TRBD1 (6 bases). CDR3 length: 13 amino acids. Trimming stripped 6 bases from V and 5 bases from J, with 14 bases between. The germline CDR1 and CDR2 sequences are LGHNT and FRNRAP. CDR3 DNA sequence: TGTGCTAGTGGCCTCCTACAGGGCCACGAGCAGTACTTC. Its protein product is CASGLLQGHEQYF.

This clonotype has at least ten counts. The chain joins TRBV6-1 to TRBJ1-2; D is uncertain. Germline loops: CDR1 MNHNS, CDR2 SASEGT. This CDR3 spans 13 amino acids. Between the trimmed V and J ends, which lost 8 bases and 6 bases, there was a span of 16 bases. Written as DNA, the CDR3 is TGTGCCAGCCCGAAAGGGTTGGATGATGGCTACACCTTC. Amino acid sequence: CASPKGLDDGYTF.

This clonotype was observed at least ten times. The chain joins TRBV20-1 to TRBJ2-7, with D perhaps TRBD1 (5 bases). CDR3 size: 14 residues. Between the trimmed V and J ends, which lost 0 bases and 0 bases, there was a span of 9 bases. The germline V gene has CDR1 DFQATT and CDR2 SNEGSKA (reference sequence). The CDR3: CSAREGRASYEQYV. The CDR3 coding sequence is TGCAGTGCTAGAGAGGGCAGGGCCTCCTACGAGCAGTACGTC.

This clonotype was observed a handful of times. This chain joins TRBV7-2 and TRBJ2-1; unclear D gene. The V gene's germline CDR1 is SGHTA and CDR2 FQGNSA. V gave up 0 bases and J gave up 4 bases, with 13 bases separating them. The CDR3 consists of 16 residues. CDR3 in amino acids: CASSLADPGPYNEQFF. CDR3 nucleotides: TGTGCCAGCAGCTTAGCGGACCCGGGCCCGTACAATGAGCAGTTCTTC.

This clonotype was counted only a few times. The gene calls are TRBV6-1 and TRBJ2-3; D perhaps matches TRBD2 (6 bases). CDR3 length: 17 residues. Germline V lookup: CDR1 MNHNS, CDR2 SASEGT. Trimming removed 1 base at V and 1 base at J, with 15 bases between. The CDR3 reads CASSEGGGTRGTDTQYF. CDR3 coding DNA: TGTGCCAGCAGTGAAGGGGGAGGCACCCGCGGCACAGATACGCAGTATTTT.

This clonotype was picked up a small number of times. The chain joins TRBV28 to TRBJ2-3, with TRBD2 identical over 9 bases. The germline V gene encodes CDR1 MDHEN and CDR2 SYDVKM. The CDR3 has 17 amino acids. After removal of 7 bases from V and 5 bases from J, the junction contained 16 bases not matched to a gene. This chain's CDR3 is CASNSVRAGGRKDTQYF. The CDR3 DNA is TGTGCCAGCAACTCCGTTCGGGCGGGGGGGCGGAAAGATACGCAGTATTTT.

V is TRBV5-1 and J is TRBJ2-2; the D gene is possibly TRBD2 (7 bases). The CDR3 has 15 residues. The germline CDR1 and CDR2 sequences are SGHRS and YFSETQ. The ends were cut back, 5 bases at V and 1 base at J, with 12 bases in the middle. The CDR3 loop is CASRRGARNTGELFF. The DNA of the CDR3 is TGCGCCAGCAGACGGGGGGCCCGGAACACCGGGGAGCTGTTTTTT.

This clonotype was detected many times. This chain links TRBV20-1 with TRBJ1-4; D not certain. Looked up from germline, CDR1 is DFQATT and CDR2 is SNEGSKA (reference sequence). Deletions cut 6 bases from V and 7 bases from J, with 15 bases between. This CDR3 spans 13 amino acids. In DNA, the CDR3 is TGCAGTGCCACGACATCGGGTGGTGAAAAACTGTTTTTT. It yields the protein CSATTSGGEKLFF.

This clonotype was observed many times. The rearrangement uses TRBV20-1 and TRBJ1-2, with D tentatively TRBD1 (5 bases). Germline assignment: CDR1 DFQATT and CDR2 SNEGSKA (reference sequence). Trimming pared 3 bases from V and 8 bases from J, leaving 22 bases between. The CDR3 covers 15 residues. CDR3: CSASYPGPHPGGYTF. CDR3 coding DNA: TGCAGTGCTAGTTACCCGGGACCGCATCCGGGGGGCTACACCTTC.

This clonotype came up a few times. The CDR3 DNA reads as TGCAGTGCTACGGTCGCGGGGCCGGGTCAGCCCCAGCATTTT. Translated: CSATVAGPGQPQHF. V is TRBV20-1 and J is TRBJ1-5; perhaps TRBD1 as D (5 bases). V gave up 4 bases and J gave up 6 bases, with 16 bases separating them. This CDR3 contains 14 residues. Germline V CDR1 and CDR2: DFQATT, SNEGSKA (reference sequence).

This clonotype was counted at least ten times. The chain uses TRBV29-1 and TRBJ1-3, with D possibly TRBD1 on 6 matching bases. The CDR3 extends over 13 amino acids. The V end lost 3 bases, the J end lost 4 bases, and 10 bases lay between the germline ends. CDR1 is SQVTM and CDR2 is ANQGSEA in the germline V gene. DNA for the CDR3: TGCAGCGTTGACCAGGGGTCGGGAAACACCATATATTTT. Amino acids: CSVDQGSGNTIYF.

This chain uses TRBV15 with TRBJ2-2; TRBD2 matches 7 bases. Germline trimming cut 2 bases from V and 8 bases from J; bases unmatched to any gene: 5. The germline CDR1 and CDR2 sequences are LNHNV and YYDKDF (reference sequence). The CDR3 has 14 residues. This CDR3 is CATSRTHSGGELFF. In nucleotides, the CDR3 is TGTGCCACCAGCAGAACCCATAGCGGGGGGGAGCTGTTTTTT.

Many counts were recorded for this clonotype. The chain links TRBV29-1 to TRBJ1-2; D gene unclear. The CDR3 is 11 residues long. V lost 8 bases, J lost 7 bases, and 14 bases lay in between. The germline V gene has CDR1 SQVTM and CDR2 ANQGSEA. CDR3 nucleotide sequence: TGCAGCCCTCGAGGCGCCGGTGGCTACACCTTC. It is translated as CSPRGAGGYTF.

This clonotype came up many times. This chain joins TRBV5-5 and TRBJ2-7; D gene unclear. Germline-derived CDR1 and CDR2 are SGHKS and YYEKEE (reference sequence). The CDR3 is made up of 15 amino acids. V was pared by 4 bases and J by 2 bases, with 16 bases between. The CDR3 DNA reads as TGTGCCAGCAGCCAGGCAGAACTACACCCCTACGAGCAGTACTTC. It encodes CASSQAELHPYEQYF.

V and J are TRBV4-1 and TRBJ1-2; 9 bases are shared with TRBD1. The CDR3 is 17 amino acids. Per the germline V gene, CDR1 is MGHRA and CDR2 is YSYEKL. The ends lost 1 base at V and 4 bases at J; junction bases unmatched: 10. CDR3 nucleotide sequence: TGCGCCAGCAGCCAAGTAGGAAAGGGACAGGGAAGCTATGGCTACACCTTC. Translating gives CASSQVGKGQGSYGYTF.

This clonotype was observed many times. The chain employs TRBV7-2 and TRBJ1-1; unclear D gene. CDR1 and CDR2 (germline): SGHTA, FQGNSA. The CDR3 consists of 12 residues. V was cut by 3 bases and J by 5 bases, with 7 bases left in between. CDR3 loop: CASSLKGTEAFF. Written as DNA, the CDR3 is TGTGCCAGCAGCTTGAAGGGAACTGAAGCTTTCTTT.

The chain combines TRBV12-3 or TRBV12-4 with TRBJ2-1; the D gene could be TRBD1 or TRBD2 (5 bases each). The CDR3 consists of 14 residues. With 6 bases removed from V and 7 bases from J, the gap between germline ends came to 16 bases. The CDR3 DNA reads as TGTGCCAGCAGGGCCATACTAGGGGTAAATGAGCAGTTCTTC. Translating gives CASRAILGVNEQFF.

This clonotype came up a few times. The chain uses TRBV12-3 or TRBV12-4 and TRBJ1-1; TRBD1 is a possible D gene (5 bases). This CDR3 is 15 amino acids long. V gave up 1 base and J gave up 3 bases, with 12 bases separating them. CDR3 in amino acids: CASSLGAAGHTEAFF. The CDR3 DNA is TGTGCCAGCAGTTTAGGGGCAGCGGGGCACACTGAAGCTTTCTTT.

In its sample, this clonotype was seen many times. As DNA, the CDR3 is TGCGCCAGCAGTGTCCGACAGGGGACCCAGTACTTC. Translated, it gives CASSVRQGTQYF. The chain couples TRBV10-2 to TRBJ2-5, with 7 bases lining up with TRBD1. This CDR3 is 12 amino acids long. Per the germline V gene, CDR1 is WSHSY and CDR2 is SAAADI. V lost 4 bases to trimming and J lost 7 bases; unmatched junction nucleotides: 3.

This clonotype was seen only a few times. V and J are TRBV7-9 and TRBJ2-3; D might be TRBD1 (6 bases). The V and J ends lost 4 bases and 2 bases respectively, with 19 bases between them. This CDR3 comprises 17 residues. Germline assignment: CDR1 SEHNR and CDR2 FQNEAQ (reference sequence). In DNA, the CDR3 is TGTGCCAGCAGCTCCCTACCACAGGGTTCCGTCACAGATACGCAGTATTTT. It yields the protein CASSSLPQGSVTDTQYF.

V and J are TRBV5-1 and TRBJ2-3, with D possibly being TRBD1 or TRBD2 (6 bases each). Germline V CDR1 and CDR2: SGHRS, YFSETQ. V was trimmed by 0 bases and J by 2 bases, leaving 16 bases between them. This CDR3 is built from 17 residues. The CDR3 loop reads CASSLAEGGEPTDTQYF. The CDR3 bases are TGCGCCAGCAGCTTGGCCGAGGGGGGAGAGCCCACAGATACGCAGTATTTT.

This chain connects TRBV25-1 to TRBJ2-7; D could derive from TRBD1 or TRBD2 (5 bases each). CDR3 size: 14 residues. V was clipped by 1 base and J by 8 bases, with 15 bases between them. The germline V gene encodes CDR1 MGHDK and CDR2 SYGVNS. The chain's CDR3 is CASSESGTPNKQYF. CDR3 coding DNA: TGTGCCAGCAGTGAATCTGGGACCCCCAACAAGCAGTACTTC.

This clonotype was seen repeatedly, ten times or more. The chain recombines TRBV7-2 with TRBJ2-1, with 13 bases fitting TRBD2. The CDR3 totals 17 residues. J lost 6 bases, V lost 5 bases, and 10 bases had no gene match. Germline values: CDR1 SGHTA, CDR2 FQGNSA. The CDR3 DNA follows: TGTGCCAGCAGCACCGGACTAGCGGGGGCCGGGGTCAATGAGCAGTTCTTC. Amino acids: CASSTGLAGAGVNEQFF. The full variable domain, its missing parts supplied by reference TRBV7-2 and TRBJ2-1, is GAGVSQSPSNKVTEKGKDVELRCDPISGHTALYWYRQSLGQGLEFLIYFQGNSAPDKSGLPSDRFSAERTGGSVSTLTIQRTQQEDSAVYLCASSTGLAGAGVNEQFFGPGTRLTVL.

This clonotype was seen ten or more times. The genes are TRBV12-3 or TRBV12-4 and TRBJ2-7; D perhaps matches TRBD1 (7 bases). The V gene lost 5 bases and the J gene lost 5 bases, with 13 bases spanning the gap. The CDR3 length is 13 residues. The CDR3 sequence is CASSRRGRNEQYF. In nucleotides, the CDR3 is TGTGCCAGCAGTCGGAGGGGGCGGAACGAGCAGTACTTC.

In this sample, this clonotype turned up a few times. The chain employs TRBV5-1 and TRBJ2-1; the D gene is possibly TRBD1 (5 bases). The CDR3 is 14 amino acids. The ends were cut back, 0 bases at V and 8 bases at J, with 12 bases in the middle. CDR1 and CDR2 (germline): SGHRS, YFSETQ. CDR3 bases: TGCGCCAGCAGCTTGGCCGCCAGGGAACATGAGCAGTTCTTC. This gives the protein CASSLAAREHEQFF.

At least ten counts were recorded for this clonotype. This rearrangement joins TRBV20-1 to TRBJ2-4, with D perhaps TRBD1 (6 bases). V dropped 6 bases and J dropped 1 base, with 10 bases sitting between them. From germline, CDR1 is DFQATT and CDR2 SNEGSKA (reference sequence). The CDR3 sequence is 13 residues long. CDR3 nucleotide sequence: TGCAGTGCCCTCGACAGGGCCAAAAACATTCAGTACTTC. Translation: CSALDRAKNIQYF.

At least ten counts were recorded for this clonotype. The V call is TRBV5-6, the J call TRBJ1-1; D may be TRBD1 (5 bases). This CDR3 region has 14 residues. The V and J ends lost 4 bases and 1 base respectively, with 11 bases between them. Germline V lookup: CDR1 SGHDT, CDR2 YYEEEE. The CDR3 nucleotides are TGTGCCAGCAGCCACGGGACTGGGAACACTGAAGCTTTCTTT. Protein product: CASSHGTGNTEAFF.